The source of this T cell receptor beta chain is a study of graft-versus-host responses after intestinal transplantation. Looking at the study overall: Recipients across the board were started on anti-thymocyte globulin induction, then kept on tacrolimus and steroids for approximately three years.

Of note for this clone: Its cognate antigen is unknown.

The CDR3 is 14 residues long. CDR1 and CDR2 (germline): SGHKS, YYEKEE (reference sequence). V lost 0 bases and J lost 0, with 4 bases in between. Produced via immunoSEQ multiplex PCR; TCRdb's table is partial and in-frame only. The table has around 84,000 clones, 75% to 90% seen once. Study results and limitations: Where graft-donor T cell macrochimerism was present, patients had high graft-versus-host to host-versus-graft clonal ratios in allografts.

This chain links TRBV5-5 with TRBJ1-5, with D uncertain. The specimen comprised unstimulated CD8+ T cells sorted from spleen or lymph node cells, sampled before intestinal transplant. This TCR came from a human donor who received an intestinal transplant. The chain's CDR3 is CASSLVYSNQPQHF. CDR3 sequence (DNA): TGTGCCAGCAGCTTGGTGTATAGCAATCAGCCCCAGCATTTT.